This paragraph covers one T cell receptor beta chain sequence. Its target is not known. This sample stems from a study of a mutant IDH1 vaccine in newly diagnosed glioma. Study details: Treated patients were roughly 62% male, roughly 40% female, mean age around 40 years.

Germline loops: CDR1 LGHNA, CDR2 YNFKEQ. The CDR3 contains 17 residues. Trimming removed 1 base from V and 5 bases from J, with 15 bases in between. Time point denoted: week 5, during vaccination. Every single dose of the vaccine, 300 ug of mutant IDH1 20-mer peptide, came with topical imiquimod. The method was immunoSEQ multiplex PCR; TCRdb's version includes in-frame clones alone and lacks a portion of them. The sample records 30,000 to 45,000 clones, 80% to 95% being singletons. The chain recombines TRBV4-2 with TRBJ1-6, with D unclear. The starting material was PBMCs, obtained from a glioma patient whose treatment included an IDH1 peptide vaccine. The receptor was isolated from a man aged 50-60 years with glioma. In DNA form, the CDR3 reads TGTGCCAGCAGCCAAGGGGTCTATACGATACATAATTCACCCCTCCACTTT. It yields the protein CASSQGVYTIHNSPLHF.